This T cell receptor (beta chain) appears in the sequencing data of a study of Ad26.COV2.S vaccination and SARS-CoV-2 variants. Study details: Donor joined the COV1001 Ad26.COV2.S trial arm.

Treatment indicated: some 20 received Ad26.COV2.S at low or high dose, single or two shots; a few received placebo; per-sample allocation not given. The samples date from day 63 after the first vaccine or placebo injection. The V end was cut by 3 bases, the J end by 3 bases, with 11 bases between. This CDR3 spans 13 amino acids. CDR1 and CDR2 (germline): GTSNPN, SVGIG (reference sequence). Regarding the study as a whole: Comparable non-spike TCR breadth was observed in vaccine and placebo recipients.

Method: immunoSEQ multiplex PCR; TCRdb's copy keeps in-frame clones and lacks some. The sample contains hundreds of thousands of clones, 89% of which appear only once. A remark on this clone: Antigen specificity is unknown.

This specimen was peripheral blood, taken in a trial of Ad26.COV2.S vaccine versus placebo. The chain combines TRBV30 with TRBJ1-1; the D gene is possibly TRBD1 (6 bases). The sequence was obtained from a person between 18 and 59 years old who received the Ad26.COV2.S COVID-19 vaccine or a placebo. CDR3 nucleotide sequence: TGTGCCTGGAGAAGGGGGTCAGACACTGAAGCTTTCTTT. Its protein product is CAWRRGSDTEAFF.